Listed here are 14 T cell receptor beta chains from one sample, sequenced in a study of Graves' ophthalmopathy and Graves' hyperthyroidism (dated by TCRdb to the late 2010s). Sequencing was performed on an Illumina HiSeq 2000. For repertoire sequencing, the TCR beta CDR3 regions were amplified from RNA transcripts. The first round of RT-PCR was done with HTBI primers and the Qiagen OneStep RT-PCR kit, and was followed by a second round of multiplex PCR, then size selection and purification. TCRdb reprocessed the public reads (quality trimming at Q25 with fastp, clone calling with MiXCR) and kept in-frame beta chains. Each record represents a unique CDR3 protein, reported with the most common genes and DNA among its rows. A total of hundreds of thousands of distinct CDR3 sequences appear in this sample, roughly 39% of them only once. The leading ten clones occupy around 3% of the sample. The sequenced sample was peripheral blood. All receptors derive from an adult man with Graves' ophthalmopathy.

Here the CDR3 DNA reads TGCAGCGCTACAACCGGGACCGCAGCTTTCTTT. Its translation is CSATTGTAAFF. The chain uses TRBV29-1 and TRBJ1-1; D might be TRBD1 (5 bases). Trimming took 7 bases from V and 10 from J, leaving 16 bases between them. Per the germline V gene, CDR1 is SQVTM and CDR2 is ANQGSEA. CDR3 length: 11 residues.

This clonotype was counted only a few times. The V and J genes are TRBV6-5 and TRBJ1-6; D is possibly TRBD1 (6 bases). From germline, CDR1 is MNHEY and CDR2 SVGAGI. The V end was cut by 4 bases, the J end by 7 bases, with 20 bases between. CDR3 size: 17 residues. The CDR3 loop is CASSSPVWGARNSPLHF. Here the CDR3 DNA reads TGTGCCAGCAGTTCCCCCGTGTGGGGGGCGCGGAATTCACCCCTCCACTTT.

The table lists this clonotype with a count of one. An end of the junction differs from the germline gene, which may be a read error. The chain recombines TRBV19 with TRBJ2-7; TRBD2 aligns across 12 bases. The CDR3 runs 15 residues. The germline V gene encodes CDR1 LNHDA and CDR2 SQIVND (reference sequence). In DNA, the CDR3 is TGTGCCAGTAGTCTTCTAGCGGGAGGGCCCTACGAGCAGTGCTTC. It yields the protein CASSLLAGGPYEQCF. The whole variable domain, filled in from reference TRBV19 and TRBJ2-7, reads DGGITQSPKYLFRKEGQNVTLSCEQNLNHDAMYWYRQDPGQGLRLIYYSQIVNDFQKGDIAEGYSVSREKKESFPLTVTSAQKNPTAFYLCASSLLAGGPYEQCFGPGTRLTVT.

The V call is TRBV4-3, the J call TRBJ1-2, with TRBD1 as a possible D gene (5 bases). Per the germline V gene, CDR1 is LGHNA and CDR2 is YSLEER. Trimming took 3 bases from V and 5 from J, leaving 22 bases between them. The CDR3 loop spans 17 amino acids. The CDR3, as DNA: TGCGCCAGCAGCCAGATCAGGAGGGCAGGGTTATATTATGGCTACACCTTC. Its translation is CASSQIRRAGLYYGYTF.

Worth noting for this clonotype: This may come from a read error, since a much larger clone is one base off. The J gene is TRBJ2-5, the V gene TRBV5-1, with 8 nucleotides matching TRBD1. V gave up 4 bases and J gave up 0 bases; unmatched junction bases: 8. This CDR3 region has 16 residues. Germline V lookup: CDR1 SGHRS, CDR2 YFSETQ. The CDR3: CASSALQGGYQETQYF. DNA of the CDR3: TGCGCCAGCAGCGCCTTACAGGGGGGATACCAAGAGACCCAGTACTTC.

This rearrangement joins TRBV9 to TRBJ2-6; the D gene is possibly TRBD1 (6 bases). Germline lookup yields CDR1 SGDLS and CDR2 YYNGEE. This CDR3 comprises 20 residues. The ends were cut back, 4 bases at V and 0 bases at J, with 23 bases in the middle. As DNA, the CDR3 is TGTGCCAGCAGCCAAAGCATCGCAGGACAGTCGTCCTCTGGGGCCAACGTCCTGACTTTC. Translated, it gives CASSQSIAGQSSSGANVLTF.

This clonotype appeared many times. The V call is TRBV5-1, the J call TRBJ2-7; D is unresolved. Deletions cut 0 bases from V and 3 bases from J, with 7 bases between. CDR1 and CDR2 from the germline V gene are SGHRS and YFSETQ. The CDR3 loop spans 13 amino acids. The CDR3: CASSLDRYYEQYF. DNA for the CDR3: TGCGCCAGCAGCTTGGACAGATACTACGAGCAGTACTTC. Using reference TRBV5-1 and TRBJ2-7 for the parts outside the CDR3, the full variable domain is KAGVTQTPRYLIKTRGQQVTLSCSPISGHRSVSWYQQTPGQGLQFLFEYFSETQRNKGNFPGRFSGRQFSNSRSEMNVSTLELGDSALYLCASSLDRYYEQYFGPGTRLTVT.

This chain joins TRBV15 and TRBJ2-5; D gene ambiguous. The germline V and J ends were trimmed by 0 bases and 2 bases, with 13 bases remaining between them. Germline loops: CDR1 LNHNV, CDR2 YYDKDF (reference sequence). CDR3 length equals 16 residues. The CDR3 spells CATSRDRASSQETQYF. CDR3 nucleotide sequence: TGTGCCACCAGCAGAGACCGAGCTTCCTCGCAAGAGACCCAGTACTTC. The whole variable domain, remainder taken from reference TRBV15 and TRBJ2-5, is DAMVIQNPRYQVTQFGKPVTLSCSQTLNHNVMYWYQQKSSQAPKLLFHYYDKDFNNEADTPDNFQSRRPNTSFCFLDIRSPGLGDTAMYLCATSRDRASSQETQYFGPGTRLLVL.

This clonotype has a count of ten or more. This chain connects TRBV7-3 to TRBJ1-2; D not resolved. V was clipped by 5 bases and J by 4 bases, with 14 bases between them. The V gene's germline CDR1 is SGHTA and CDR2 FQGTGA. This CDR3 has 14 amino acids. The CDR3 nucleotides read TGTGCCAGCAGCCCGGGGATCGGCGGCTATGGCTACACCTTC. This gives the protein CASSPGIGGYGYTF. Complete variable domain (other parts from reference TRBV7-3 and TRBJ1-2): GAGVSQTPSNKVTEKGKYVELRCDPISGHTALYWYRQSLGQGPEFLIYFQGTGAADDSGLPNDRFFAVRPEGSVSTLKIQRTERGDSAVYLCASSPGIGGYGYTFGSGTRLTVV.

This clonotype was recorded many times. The chain recombines TRBV12-3 or TRBV12-4 with TRBJ2-2; no definite D call. V gave up 8 bases and J gave up 1 base, with 8 bases separating them. This CDR3 has 13 residues. CDR3 bases: TGTGCCAGCCAGACGGGGAACACCGGGGAGCTGTTTTTT. This codes for CASQTGNTGELFF.

This clonotype was observed a handful of times. The V call is TRBV12-3 or TRBV12-4, the J call TRBJ1-4; TRBD1 matches at 7 bases. This CDR3 is 16 amino acids long. V shed 5 bases and J 7 bases; nucleotides not matched to a gene: 13. CDR3 in DNA: TGTGCCAGCAGTCCCGGGTGGACAGGTTTCAGTGAAAAACTGTTTTTT. It is translated as CASSPGWTGFSEKLFF.

The sample holds many counts of this clonotype. V and J are TRBV6-5 and TRBJ2-7; 8 bases are shared with TRBD1. CDR1 and CDR2 from the germline V gene are MNHEY and SVGAGI. The CDR3 runs 13 residues. J lost 5 bases, V lost 5 bases, and 5 bases had no gene match. The CDR3 DNA reads as TGTGCCAGCAGTCACGACAGGGGCCACGAGCAGTACTTC. Amino acid sequence: CASSHDRGHEQYF.

In its sample, this clonotype was seen many times. The V gene is TRBV24-1, the J gene TRBJ2-2; 14 nucleotides match TRBD2. V lost 9 bases and J lost 2; bases outside the gene matches: 4. This CDR3 region has 16 residues. Germline V lookup: CDR1 KGHDR, CDR2 SFDVKD. CDR3: CATSGTSGRNTGELFF. CDR3 DNA: TGTGCCACCTCCGGGACTAGCGGGAGAAACACCGGGGAGCTGTTTTTT.

The chain links TRBV27 to TRBJ1-2, with 10 bases aligning to TRBD1. This CDR3 comprises 15 residues. CDR1 is MNHEY and CDR2 is SMNVEV in the germline V gene (reference sequence). V lost 2 bases and J lost 13; bases outside the gene matches: 13. The CDR3 loop is CASSLGVGTGDPVTF. CDR3 DNA: TGTGCCAGCAGTTTAGGGGTGGGGACAGGGGACCCTGTCACCTTC.